The 32 T cell receptor beta chains given below trace back to one sample, sequenced in a study of blood T cell repertoires in COVID-19. Using immunoSEQ multiplex PCR, the repertoire was profiled, and TCRdb retains in-frame clones only, with some absent. The sample carries fewer than 75,000 clones, roughly 90% recorded once. The sample consisted of peripheral blood. These receptor sequences come from a human donor in a cohort sampled during active COVID-19.

The rearrangement uses TRBV19 and TRBJ1-4, with TRBD1 identical over 10 bases. CDR1 is LNHDA and CDR2 is SQIVND in the germline V gene (reference sequence). The CDR3 contains 16 residues. The V gene end was trimmed by 5 bases and the J gene end by 4 bases; junction bases not matched to a gene: 7. The DNA of the CDR3 is TGTGCCAGTAGTCCCGGGACAGGGGCATATAATGAAAAACTGTTTTTT. Amino acid sequence: CASSPGTGAYNEKLFF.

The chain has TRBV9 and TRBJ2-4, with 14 bases matching TRBD2. V shed 4 bases and J 1 base; nucleotides not matched to a gene: 7. Looked up from germline, CDR1 is SGDLS and CDR2 is YYNGEE. The CDR3 contains 18 residues. This chain's CDR3 is CASSKTSGRAVAKNIQYF. CDR3 DNA: TGTGCCAGCAGCAAGACTAGCGGGAGGGCCGTGGCCAAAAACATTCAGTACTTC.

V usage is TRBV30 and J usage is TRBJ1-5, with D possibly TRBD1 on 6 matching bases. This CDR3 comprises 14 residues. Germline-derived CDR1 and CDR2 are GTSNPN and SVGIG (reference sequence). Trimming removed 0 bases at V and 5 bases at J, with 11 bases between. The CDR3 DNA is TGTGCCTGGAGTGTGGGACACCCGGATCAGCCCCAGCATTTT. Its protein product is CAWSVGHPDQPQHF. Full variable domain (missing parts from reference TRBV30 and TRBJ1-5): SQTIHQWPATLVQPVGSPLSLECTVEGTSNPNLYWYRQAAGRGLQLLFYSVGIGQISSEVPQNLSASRPQDRQFILSSKKLLLSDSGFYLCAWSVGHPDQPQHFGDGTRLSIL.

A single count supports this clone. V gene TRBV2 combines with J gene TRBJ2-7; a weak D match, TRBD1 (7 bases). The V gene lost 2 bases and the J gene lost 6 bases, with 17 bases spanning the gap. Germline values: CDR1 SNHLY, CDR2 FYNNEI. The CDR3 length is 15 residues. DNA for the CDR3: TGTGCCAGCAGTGAATCGGGTCAGGGGGGTATCGAGCAGTACTTC. As protein: CASSESGQGGIEQYF.

V usage is TRBV7-3 and J usage is TRBJ2-1; TRBD1 matches at 10 bases. This CDR3 has 17 residues. Losses at the gene ends were 1 base for V and 6 bases for J; bases not matched to a gene: 9. In germline, CDR1 is SGHTA, CDR2 FQGTGA. CDR3 protein: CASSLMAPDRGGNEQFF. The CDR3 bases are TGTGCCAGCAGCTTAATGGCCCCGGACAGGGGGGGCAATGAGCAGTTCTTC.

The V and J genes are TRBV28 and TRBJ2-7; TRBD2 aligns across 8 bases. The CDR3 is 16 residues long. Germline V lookup: CDR1 MDHEN, CDR2 SYDVKM. Germline trimming cut 1 base from V and 5 bases from J; bases unmatched to any gene: 10. CDR3 coding DNA: TGTGCCAGCAGTTTATCCAGCGGGAGAAGACCCGACGAGCAGTACTTC. Its protein is CASSLSSGRRPDEQYF.

The V call is TRBV3-1 (or the pseudogene TRBV3-2), the J call TRBJ2-5, with D possibly being TRBD1 (5 bases). The CDR3 runs 15 residues. V was cut by 0 bases and J by 1 base, with 9 bases left in between. The V gene's germline CDR1 is LGHDT and CDR2 YNNKEL (reference sequence). The CDR3 bases are TGTGCCAGCAGCCAAGATATGACAGCCCAAGAGACCCAGTACTTC. Translating it yields CASSQDMTAQETQYF.

This sequence joins TRBV15 and TRBJ2-1; 12 bases map to TRBD2. J lost 4 bases, V lost 1 base, and 2 bases had no gene match. This CDR3 is 16 amino acids long. Germline CDR1 reads LNHNV; CDR2 reads YYDKDF (reference sequence). The CDR3 DNA is TGTGCCACCAGCAGAGGGACTAGCGGGACGTACAATGAGCAGTTCTTC. Protein sequence: CATSRGTSGTYNEQFF.

This clone came up once. The chain employs TRBV5-1 and TRBJ2-1, with TRBD2 as a possible D gene (5 bases). Trimming stripped 2 bases from V and 0 bases from J, with 12 bases between. The length of the CDR3 is 16 residues. Germline CDR1 reads SGHRS; CDR2 reads YFSETQ. CDR3 in DNA: TGCGCCAGCAGCTTCCAAGTAGCGTTCTCCTACAATGAGCAGTTCTTC. This encodes CASSFQVAFSYNEQFF.

The chain carries TRBV30 and TRBJ2-7; TRBD2 matches at 9 bases. The CDR3 loop spans 15 amino acids. V shed 0 bases and J 7 bases; nucleotides not matched to a gene: 10. CDR1 is GTSNPN, CDR2 SVGIG, per germline (reference sequence). CDR3 region: CAWSVRIAGVGEQYF. The CDR3 nucleotides read TGTGCCTGGAGTGTGAGAATAGCGGGAGTGGGGGAGCAGTACTTC.

The rearrangement uses TRBV4-1 and TRBJ2-4, with TRBD2 as a possible D gene (5 bases). The CDR3 totals 16 residues. Germline CDR1 and CDR2: MGHRA and YSYEKL. The ends were cut back, 1 base at V and 0 bases at J, with 10 bases in the middle. CDR3 sequence (DNA): TGCGCCAGCAGCCAAGTAGGACTCGAAGCCAAAAACATTCAGTACTTC. Translating gives CASSQVGLEAKNIQYF.

The rearrangement links TRBV27 to TRBJ1-4; TRBD1 is a possible D gene (6 bases). Per the germline V gene, CDR1 is MNHEY and CDR2 is SMNVEV (reference sequence). Trimming took off 7 bases at V and 7 bases at J, with 16 bases between the two ends. The CDR3 is made up of 14 amino acids. CDR3 in DNA: TGTGCCAGCACCCGGGGGGGCGGCATTGAAAAACTGTTTTTT. It specifies CASTRGGGIEKLFF.

This clone occurred a few times. CDR3 in amino acids: CASSPLRGSGNTIYF. For the CDR3, the DNA is TGTGCCAGCAGCCCTCTGCGGGGCTCTGGAAACACCATATATTTT. This chain connects TRBV5-6 to TRBJ1-3; D is uncertain. V lost 4 bases to trimming and J lost 0 bases, with 11 bases between them. Germline V CDR1 and CDR2: SGHDT, YYEEEE. The length of the CDR3 is 15 residues.

The chain combines TRBV28 with TRBJ1-4; maybe TRBD1 (6 bases). The CDR3 is 15 amino acids. Trimming pared 1 base from V and 6 bases from J, leaving 12 bases between. Germline CDR1 and CDR2: MDHEN and SYDVKM. The CDR3 sequence: CASSLYGTPDEKLFF. The CDR3 nucleotides read TGTGCCAGCAGTTTATACGGGACACCCGATGAAAAACTGTTTTTT.

The chain couples TRBV9 to TRBJ2-3; 7 bases fit TRBD2. The CDR3 sequence is 15 residues long. CDR1 is SGDLS, CDR2 YYNGEE, per germline. V trimming: 0 bases; J trimming: 1 base; junction bases outside the gene matches: 2. The CDR3 loop reads CASSVDAGGTDTQYF. The CDR3 DNA is TGTGCCAGCAGCGTAGATGCGGGAGGCACAGATACGCAGTATTTT.

The chain combines TRBV7-6 with TRBJ2-3; the match to TRBD2 covers 9 bases. The CDR3 is 17 amino acids. CDR1 is SGHVS and CDR2 is FNYEAQ in the germline V gene. Trimming took 1 base from V and 8 from J; bases not matched to a gene: 13. This CDR3 reads CASSLGWAPGLAGTQYF. The CDR3 DNA reads as TGTGCCAGCAGCTTAGGATGGGCCCCGGGACTAGCCGGTACGCAGTATTTT.

The chain joins TRBV23-1 to TRBJ2-5, with 7 bases that match TRBD2. TRBV23-1 carries the ORF label, with uncertain function. This CDR3 is built from 15 residues. V lost 4 bases to trimming and J lost 2 bases; unmatched junction nucleotides: 7. CDR3 DNA sequence: TGCGCCAGCAGTCTAACTAGCGCAAAACAAGAGACCCAGTACTTC. Amino acid sequence: CASSLTSAKQETQYF.

The gene calls are TRBV6-5 and TRBJ2-5; the match to TRBD1 covers 8 bases. Germline CDR1 and CDR2: MNHEY and SVGAGI. Unmatched junction bases numbered 4, after V lost 2 bases and J lost 5 bases. This CDR3 contains 14 residues. The CDR3 protein is CASSYGDRWETQYF. DNA of the CDR3: TGTGCCAGCAGTTACGGGGACAGGTGGGAGACCCAGTACTTC.

This clone was observed a single time. This rearrangement joins TRBV7-8 to TRBJ2-5, with a weak D call TRBD2 (5 bases). V lost 7 bases to trimming and J lost 5 bases, with 17 bases between them. This CDR3 has 14 residues. Germline CDR1 and CDR2: SGHVS and FQNEAQ. The CDR3 DNA reads as TGTGCCAGCAACCCGGGTCGAGGGAGCGAGACCCAGTACTTC. Translated: CASNPGRGSETQYF. Supplemented by reference TRBV7-8 and TRBJ2-5, the full variable domain reads GAGVSQSPRYKVAKRGQDVALRCDPISGHVSLFWYQQALGQGPEFLTYFQNEAQLDKSGLPSDRFFAERPEGSVSTLKIQRTQQEDSAVYLCASNPGRGSETQYFGPGTRLLVL.

The chain carries TRBV7-2 and TRBJ2-7; TRBD2 matches 12 bases. CDR1 and CDR2 from the germline V gene are SGHTA and FQGNSA. The CDR3 covers 15 residues. With 4 bases clipped from V and 6 bases from J, the junction kept 7 bases outside the gene matches. CDR3 nucleotides: TGTGCCAGCAGCTCGGTACTAGCGGGAGGATCCGAGCAGTACTTC. The encoded protein is CASSSVLAGGSEQYF.

The CDR3 protein is CAWSVLPTEGNTIYF. Written as DNA, the CDR3 is TGTGCCTGGAGTGTGCTACCTACCGAGGGAAACACCATATATTTT. The rearrangement joins TRBV30 to TRBJ1-3; no clear D gene. This CDR3 is 15 amino acids long. The germline V and J ends were trimmed by 0 bases and 4 bases, with 13 bases remaining between them. Germline V gene data show CDR1 as GTSNPN and CDR2 as SVGIG (reference sequence).

V and J are TRBV4-2 and TRBJ2-2, with a tentative D call TRBD2 (6 bases). V was pared by 0 bases and J by 7 bases, with 15 bases between. Germline CDR1 LGHNA, CDR2 YNFKEQ. This CDR3 has 16 amino acids. In DNA form, the CDR3 reads TGTGCCAGCAGCCAAGATCCCAGCGGGCTCTTCGGGGAGCTGTTTTTT. Residues: CASSQDPSGLFGELFF.

The chain has TRBV27 and TRBJ2-1, with 10 bases identical to TRBD2. CDR1 MNHEY and CDR2 SMNVEV come from the germline V gene (reference sequence). The V segment lost 2 bases and the J segment 9 bases; nucleotides outside the gene matches: 4. This CDR3 has 14 residues. This CDR3 is CASSLSGRVSEQFF. As DNA, the CDR3 is TGTGCCAGCAGTTTAAGCGGGAGGGTTAGTGAGCAGTTCTTC.

The V call is TRBV11-2, the J call TRBJ2-1; D might be TRBD1 (6 bases). CDR3 length: 12 residues. Trimming cost V 3 bases and J 8 bases, with 8 bases left between them. Per the germline V gene, CDR1 is SGHAT and CDR2 is FQNNGV. CDR3 DNA sequence: TGTGCCAGCAGCTTCAGGGGCGATGAGCAGTTCTTC. Translated, it gives CASSFRGDEQFF.

This chain links TRBV6-5 with TRBJ2-7; 7 positions match TRBD2. The trim removed 5 bases at V and 3 bases at J, leaving 10 bases unmatched. This CDR3 comprises 15 residues. The germline gives CDR1 MNHEY, CDR2 SVGAGI. The CDR3 region has the DNA TGTGCCAGCAGTATTGCTAGCGGAGGAATCTACGAGCAGTACTTC. Its translation: CASSIASGGIYEQYF.

This clone showed up just once. The chain combines TRBV2 with TRBJ1-2; possibly TRBD1 for D (5 bases). CDR1 SNHLY and CDR2 FYNNEI come from the germline V gene. The CDR3 is 14 residues long. Trimming shortened V by 6 bases and J by 5 bases, and 16 bases separated the two germline ends. The CDR3 DNA reads as TGTGCCAGCAGCCCGGGGGGAAACCCGTATGGCTACACCTTC. Encoded protein: CASSPGGNPYGYTF.

The V and J genes are TRBV18 and TRBJ2-2; TRBD2 is a possible D gene (5 bases). The V and J ends lost 0 bases and 4 bases respectively, with 9 bases between them. The CDR3 contains 15 residues. The germline V gene encodes CDR1 KGHSH and CDR2 LQKENI. The CDR3 nucleotides are TGTGCCAGCTCACCACCTAGCGCCCTCACCGGGGAGCTGTTTTTT. It specifies CASSPPSALTGELFF.

V usage is TRBV15 and J usage is TRBJ2-2; 7 bases map to TRBD1. CDR1 and CDR2 (germline): LNHNV, YYDKDF (reference sequence). This CDR3 has 13 residues. As DNA, the CDR3 is TGTGCGGTCGGACAGGCGAACACCGGGGAGCTGTTTTTT. This translates into CAVGQANTGELFF.

This clone appeared a few times. V is TRBV7-9 and J is TRBJ1-5, with D unresolved. Looked up from germline, CDR1 is SEHNR and CDR2 is FQNEAQ (reference sequence). The CDR3 totals 13 residues. Trimming took off 1 base at V and 4 bases at J, with 5 bases between the two ends. In DNA form, the CDR3 reads TGTGCCAGCAGCTTAGGCGTGAATCAGCCCCAGCATTTT. Amino acids: CASSLGVNQPQHF.

This clone was picked up one time. The rearrangement joins TRBV6-5 to TRBJ2-3; TRBD1 matches at 8 bases. This CDR3 comprises 14 residues. The trim removed 6 bases at V and 3 bases at J, leaving 5 bases unmatched. CDR1 and CDR2 from the germline V gene are MNHEY and SVGAGI. CDR3 sequence reads: CASRVDRGTDTQYF. CDR3 DNA sequence: TGTGCCAGCAGGGTCGACAGGGGAACAGATACGCAGTATTTT.

The chain uses TRBV25-1 and TRBJ2-3; D possibly corresponds to TRBD2 (6 bases). The CDR3 runs 15 residues. Trimming removed 1 base at V and 4 bases at J, with 12 bases between. Per germline, CDR1 MGHDK and CDR2 SYGVNS. The CDR3 coding sequence is TGTGCCAGCAGTGAATTACGGGAGCTCTCAGATACGCAGTATTTT. Protein sequence: CASSELRELSDTQYF.

The chain employs TRBV6-5 and TRBJ2-5, with a tentative D call TRBD1 (5 bases). This CDR3 has 14 amino acids. V lost 2 bases, J lost 2 bases, and 9 bases lay in between. CDR1 and CDR2 (germline): MNHEY, SVGAGI. The CDR3 DNA is TGTGCCAGCAGTTACGAAGGGGATCAAGAGACCCAGTACTTC. It translates to CASSYEGDQETQYF.